What follows is one T cell receptor beta chain and its context. No antigen is known for it. The data were obtained in a study of T cell responses to AZD1222 COVID-19 vaccine. Clones were sequenced by immunoSEQ multiplex PCR, and TCRdb holds only the in-frame ones, with some missing. The table has some 130,000 clones, 86% seen once. Germline loops: CDR1 SGDLS, CDR2 YYNGEE. V lost 0 bases and J lost 2; bases outside the gene matches: 4. This CDR3 comprises 16 residues. Findings of the study overall: The donor cohort was predominantly white British with a female majority, and clonal diversity may have been underestimated.

The rearrangement uses TRBV9 and TRBJ2-3; 9 nucleotides agree with TRBD2. The source material was peripheral blood, sampled on day 0 of AZD1222 vaccination. The source is an adult in good health. CDR3 in DNA: TGTGCCAGCAGCGTAGCTGGCGGGGGGGCCACAGATACGCAGTATTTT. This translates into CASSVAGGGATDTQYF.